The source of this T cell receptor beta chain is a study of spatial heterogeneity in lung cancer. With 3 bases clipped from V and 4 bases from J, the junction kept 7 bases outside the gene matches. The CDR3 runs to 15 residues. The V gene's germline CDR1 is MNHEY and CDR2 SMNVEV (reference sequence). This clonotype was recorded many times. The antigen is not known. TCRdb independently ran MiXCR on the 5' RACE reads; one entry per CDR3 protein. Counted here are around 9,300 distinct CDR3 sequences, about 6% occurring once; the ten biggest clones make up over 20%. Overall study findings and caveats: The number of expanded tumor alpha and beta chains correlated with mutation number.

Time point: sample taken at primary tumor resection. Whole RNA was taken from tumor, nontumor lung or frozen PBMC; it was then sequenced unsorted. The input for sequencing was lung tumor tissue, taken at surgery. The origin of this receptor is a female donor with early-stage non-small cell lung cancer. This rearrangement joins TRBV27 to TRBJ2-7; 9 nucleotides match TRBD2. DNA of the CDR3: TGTGCCAGCAGTTTCGCTAGCGGGGCCCCATACGAGCAGTACTTC. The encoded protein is CASSFASGAPYEQYF.